Listed below are T cell receptor beta chains from one sample, sequenced in a study of blood T cell repertoires in COVID-19. Sequencing used immunoSEQ multiplex PCR; TCRdb keeps in-frame clones, though not all of them. The sample records about 68,000 clones, roughly 87% being singletons. The sequenced sample was peripheral blood. The receptors stem from a man over 45 with active COVID-19. The CDR3 runs from the conserved cysteine through the conserved F or W. A D gene is named only where the DNA matches it firmly. For some rows the clone size is stated as once, few or many, or as a class when expanded; others skip it.

cdr3_aa	cdr3_nt	v_call	j_call	d_call	clone_size
CATSERGGTSEQFF	TGTGCCACCAGTGAGCGGGGGGGCACGAGTGAGCAGTTCTTC	TRBV24-1	TRBJ2-1	TRBD2	-
CASSLNRGLYEQYF	TGTGCCAGCAGCTTGAATAGGGGGCTCTACGAGCAGTACTTC	TRBV5-8	TRBJ2-7	TRBD1	-
CASSPGLTSGGADTQYF	TGCGCCAGCAGTCCTGGACTGACTAGCGGGGGGGCAGATACGCAGTATTTT	TRBV4-1	TRBJ2-3	TRBD2	-
CASSFTPVNTGELFF	TGTGCCAGCAGTTTCACACCCGTAAACACCGGGGAGCTGTTTTTT	TRBV6-6	TRBJ2-2	-	-
CASSQVAHNEQFF	TGTGCCAGCAGCCAGGTAGCGCACAATGAGCAGTTCTTC	TRBV4-2	TRBJ2-1	-	-
CASSQTGDSYEQYF	TGTGCCAGCAGCCAGACAGGGGACTCCTACGAGCAGTACTTC	TRBV9	TRBJ2-7	TRBD1	-
CSASRGVNTEAFF	TGCAGTGCTAGTCGGGGAGTGAACACTGAAGCTTTCTTT	TRBV20-1	TRBJ1-1	-	-
CASTPDRGTSQPQHF	TGTGCCAGCACTCCAGACAGGGGGACAAGTCAGCCCCAGCATTTT	TRBV6-5	TRBJ1-5	TRBD1	-
CASSPRGGTGANVLTF	TGTGCCAGCTCACCGCGAGGGGGCACTGGGGCCAACGTCCTGACTTTC	TRBV18	TRBJ2-6	TRBD1	-
CASERGSMGSPLHF	TGTGCCAGCGAGCGGGGTTCAATGGGTTCACCCCTCCACTTT	TRBV2	TRBJ1-6	-	few
CASSLAADSEQFF	TGTGCCAGCAGCTTAGCGGCCGACAGTGAGCAGTTCTTC	TRBV7-9	TRBJ2-1	-	-
CASSLRGMDTLYGYTF	TGTGCCAGCAGCTTGAGGGGAATGGACACCCTCTATGGCTACACCTTC	TRBV5-4	TRBJ1-2	-	-
CASSLEGSGLPYEQYF	TGTGCCAGCAGCTTGGAAGGGAGCGGTTTGCCCTACGAGCAGTACTTC	TRBV7-2	TRBJ2-7	-	-
CASSLVSGQGAEAFF	TGTGCCAGCAGTTTAGTCTCCGGACAGGGGGCTGAAGCTTTCTTT	TRBV27	TRBJ1-1	TRBD1	-
CASSHPGNQPQHF	TGTGCCAGCAGCCACCCGGGCAATCAGCCCCAGCATTTT	TRBV7-8	TRBJ1-5	-	-
CASSLRRQGANEQFF	TGTGCCAGCAGTTTGCGGAGACAGGGTGCGAATGAGCAGTTCTTC	TRBV27	TRBJ2-1	TRBD1	-
CSVVSTSGVSASHTQYF	TGCAGCGTTGTATCCACTAGCGGGGTCTCAGCCTCTCATACGCAGTATTTT	TRBV29-1	TRBJ2-3	TRBD2	-
CASSPGNSGGPETQYF	TGCGCCAGCAGCCCCGGTAACAGCGGGGGGCCTGAGACCCAGTACTTC	TRBV5-1	TRBJ2-5	TRBD2	-
CASSLRLPRMNTEAFF	TGTGCCAGCAGTTTAAGGCTGCCTAGGATGAACACTGAAGCTTTCTTT	TRBV28	TRBJ1-1	-	-
CASSSGQGFWDEQFF	TGTGCCAGCAGCTCCGGACAGGGGTTTTGGGATGAGCAGTTCTTC	TRBV7-8	TRBJ2-1	TRBD1	-
CASSFTGVSYNSPLHF	TGTGCCAGCAGCTTCACAGGGGTTTCTTATAATTCACCCCTCCACTTT	TRBV5-8	TRBJ1-6	TRBD1	-
CASSFVSGGANNEQFF	TGTGCCAGCAGCTTCGTTAGCGGGGGGGCGAACAATGAGCAGTTCTTC	TRBV7-9	TRBJ2-1	TRBD2	-
CASSLGQGAYEQYF	TGTGCCAGCAGCTTAGGACAGGGGGCTTACGAGCAGTACTTC	TRBV7-9	TRBJ2-7	TRBD1	-
CASSSEVSYNEQFF	TGCGCCAGCAGCTCAGAGGTATCCTACAATGAGCAGTTCTTC	TRBV5-1	TRBJ2-1	-	-
CASSSRGVQETQYF	TGTGCCAGCAGCTCGCGGGGGGTCCAAGAGACCCAGTACTTC	TRBV7-2	TRBJ2-5	TRBD2	-
CASSSPRMGWSTEAFF	TGTGCCAGCAGCTCGCCACGGATGGGTTGGAGCACTGAAGCTTTCTTT	TRBV5-6	TRBJ1-1	-	-
CASSSDKEWAGNTIYF	TGTGCCAGCAGCTCGGACAAGGAGTGGGCTGGAAACACCATATATTTT	TRBV5-8	TRBJ1-3	-	-
CASSASGGNYEQYF	TGTGCCAGCAGCGCCAGCGGGGGGAACTACGAGCAGTACTTC	TRBV3-1/TRBV3-2	TRBJ2-7	TRBD2	once
CASSQLRRGRLYGYTF	TGTGCCAGCAGCCAACTTCGCAGGGGGCGGCTCTATGGCTACACCTTC	TRBV3-1/TRBV3-2	TRBJ1-2	TRBD1	-
CASRDTGNSGNTIYF	TGTGCCAGCAGGGACACAGGGAACTCTGGAAACACCATATATTTT	TRBV6-5	TRBJ1-3	-	-
CASGQGRFQPQHF	TGTGCCAGTGGACAGGGTAGGTTTCAGCCCCAGCATTTT	TRBV19	TRBJ1-5	TRBD1	-
CASRRDRRSTDTQYF	TGTGCCAGCAGAAGGGACAGGCGATCAACAGATACGCAGTATTTT	TRBV6-5	TRBJ2-3	TRBD1	-
CASNLRGQGTLNTEAFF	TGTGCCAGTAATTTGAGGGGACAGGGGACCTTGAACACTGAAGCTTTCTTT	TRBV19	TRBJ1-1	TRBD1	-
CASSLYSGGAYNEQFF	TGTGCCAGCAGTTTATATAGTGGGGGGGCTTACAATGAGCAGTTCTTC	TRBV27	TRBJ2-1	-	-
CASSLLAGRGKSSYEQYF	TGTGCCAGCAGCCTGCTGGCGGGGAGGGGAAAAAGCTCCTACGAGCAGTACTTC	TRBV5-8	TRBJ2-7	TRBD2	once
CASGGDTEYQETQYF	TGCGCCAGCGGGGGGGACACCGAGTACCAAGAGACCCAGTACTTC	TRBV5-1	TRBJ2-5	-	-
CASPKWTGRNQPQHF	TGCGCCAGCCCCAAGTGGACAGGGCGCAATCAGCCCCAGCATTTT	TRBV10-1	TRBJ1-5	TRBD1	few
CASSLTGNEQFF	TGTGCCAGCAGCCTGACGGGTAATGAGCAGTTCTTC	TRBV5-6	TRBJ2-1	-	-